This T cell receptor beta chain was retrieved from a study of T cells in tuberculosis. Study summary: Within 7 days of starting treatment, or before, PBMC were stored.

Study outcomes and limitations: GEM motif frequencies gave around 67% accuracy; the GMM repertoire gave approximately 90%. Active tuberculosis TCR-alpha repertoires lay closer to GMM-specific TCRs than IGRA-negative controls, suggesting clonal expansion.

The CDR3 runs to 15 residues. The V gene end was trimmed by 4 bases and the J gene end by 5 bases; junction bases not matched to a gene: 8. For this clone: Its antigen is unidentified.

Time point described: new active TB diagnosis, blood taken before or within 7 days of starting treatment. Each patient had positive sputum smear microscopy and/or positive culture. The repertoire was sequenced with immunoSEQ multiplex PCR; TCRdb's copy has only in-frame clones and lacks some. The table lists fewer than 35,000 clones, roughly 82% of them singletons. This receptor was identified in an adult with tuberculosis. The sample consisted of PBMCs, taken at tuberculosis diagnosis. The chain uses TRBV23-1 and TRBJ2-5; 9 bases line up with TRBD1. TRBV23-1 is filed as an ORF, its function uncertain. The CDR3 region is CASSPRGQGMETQYF. In nucleotides, the CDR3 is TGCGCCAGCAGTCCACGAGGACAGGGGATGGAGACCCAGTACTTC.